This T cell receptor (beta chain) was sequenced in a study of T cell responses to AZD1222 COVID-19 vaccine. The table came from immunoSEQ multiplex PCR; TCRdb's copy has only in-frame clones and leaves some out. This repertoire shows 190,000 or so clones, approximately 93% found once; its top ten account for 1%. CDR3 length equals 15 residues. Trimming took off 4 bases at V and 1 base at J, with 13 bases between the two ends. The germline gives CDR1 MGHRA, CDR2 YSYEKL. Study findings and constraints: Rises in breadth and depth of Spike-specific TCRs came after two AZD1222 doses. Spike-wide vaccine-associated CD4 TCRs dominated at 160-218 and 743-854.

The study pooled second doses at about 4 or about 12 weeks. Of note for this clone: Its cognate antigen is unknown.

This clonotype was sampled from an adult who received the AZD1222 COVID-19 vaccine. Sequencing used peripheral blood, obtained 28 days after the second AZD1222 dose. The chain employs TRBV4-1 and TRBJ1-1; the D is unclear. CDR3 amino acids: CASSLRRAQNTEAFF. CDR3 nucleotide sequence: TGCGCCAGCAGCCTCCGCCGGGCCCAGAACACTGAAGCTTTCTTT.